What follows are 11 T cell receptor beta chains derived from one specimen sequenced in a study of Ad26.COV2.S vaccination and SARS-CoV-2 variants. Sequencing used immunoSEQ multiplex PCR; TCRdb keeps in-frame clones, though not all of them. Here the sample spans about 400,000 clones, about nine tenths being singletons. As for treatment: some 20 received Ad26.COV2.S at low or high dose, single or two shots; 5 received placebo; per-sample allocation not given. Each sample was drawn 63 days after the first injection (of vaccine or placebo). The source material was peripheral blood, sampled in a trial of Ad26.COV2.S vaccine versus placebo. The receptors derive from a person between 18 and 65 years old who received the Ad26.COV2.S COVID-19 vaccine or a placebo.

The V gene is TRBV19, the J gene TRBJ2-1, with 9 bases identical to TRBD1. Germline CDR1 is LNHDA and CDR2 is SQIVND (reference sequence). Unmatched junction bases numbered 3, after V lost 4 bases and J lost 8 bases. This CDR3 contains 13 residues. CDR3 bases: TGTGCCAGTAGTAGGGACAGGGTCTATGAGCAGTTCTTC. Its translation: CASSRDRVYEQFF.

CDR3 amino acids: CASSSGRSSGANVLTF. The CDR3 bases are TGTGCCAGCTCATCGGGACGCAGCTCTGGGGCCAACGTCCTGACTTTC. The chain carries TRBV18 and TRBJ2-6, with D perhaps being TRBD1 or TRBD2 (5 bases each). The germline V gene has CDR1 KGHSH and CDR2 LQKENI. V gave up 5 bases and J gave up 0 bases, with 11 bases separating them. The CDR3 sequence is 16 residues long. Full variable domain (missing parts from reference TRBV18 and TRBJ2-6): NAGVMQNPRHLVRRRGQEARLRCSPMKGHSHVYWYRQLPEEGLKFMVYLQKENIIDESGMPKERFSAEFPKEGPSILRIQQVVRGDSAAYFCASSSGRSSGANVLTFGAGSRLTVL.

The V gene is TRBV5-4, the J gene TRBJ2-5, with no clear D. V was cut by 2 bases and J by 1 base, with 6 bases left in between. From germline, CDR1 is SGHNT and CDR2 YYREEE (reference sequence). The CDR3 sequence is 13 residues long. The CDR3 loop is CASSLFAQETQYF. CDR3 nucleotides: TGTGCCAGCAGCTTATTTGCCCAAGAGACCCAGTACTTC.

The chain links TRBV3-1 (or the pseudogene TRBV3-2) to TRBJ2-2; TRBD1 is a possible D gene (6 bases). Between the trimmed V and J ends, which lost 0 bases and 7 bases, there was a span of 12 bases. Germline V lookup: CDR1 LGHDT, CDR2 YNNKEL (reference sequence). CDR3 size: 15 residues. This chain's CDR3 is CASSQELAGVGELFF. The CDR3 DNA reads as TGTGCCAGCAGCCAAGAACTGGCAGGGGTCGGGGAGCTGTTTTTT.

V and J are TRBV19 and TRBJ1-5; D unclear. The germline CDR1 and CDR2 sequences are LNHDA and SQIVND (reference sequence). V dropped 1 base and J dropped 7 bases, with 5 bases sitting between them. This CDR3 is built from 12 residues. The CDR3 DNA follows: TGTGCCAGTAGTATAGTGGGACAGCCCCAGCATTTT. This sequence encodes CASSIVGQPQHF.

This clone was observed a single time. The V and J genes are TRBV27 and TRBJ1-2; no definite D call. Germline CDR1 and CDR2: MNHEY and SMNVEV (reference sequence). The CDR3 has 12 residues. V was trimmed by 6 bases and J by 1 base, leaving 6 bases between them. The CDR3 spells CASRGGNYGYTF. The CDR3 region has the DNA TGTGCCAGCAGGGGAGGTAACTATGGCTACACCTTC.

V usage is TRBV6-5 and J usage is TRBJ2-5; a weak D match, TRBD2 (6 bases). CDR3 size: 12 residues. V was cut by 8 bases and J by 9 bases, with 16 bases left in between. Looked up from germline, CDR1 is MNHEY and CDR2 is SVGAGI. For the CDR3, the DNA is TGTGCCAGCGCTGACCCTTGGGGGGCCCAGTACTTC. This translates into CASADPWGAQYF.

CDR3 nucleotide sequence: TGTGCCAGCAGCTCCCTCTGGGCGGGACAGGGGAGGACTGAAGCTTTCTTT. It codes for CASSSLWAGQGRTEAFF. The chain is built from TRBV7-9 and TRBJ1-1; 10 positions agree with TRBD1. Trimming removed 4 bases from V and 5 bases from J; junction bases left unmatched: 13. The germline V gene has CDR1 SEHNR and CDR2 FQNEAQ (reference sequence). This CDR3 comprises 17 residues.

The chain employs TRBV30 and TRBJ1-6; D might be TRBD1 (5 bases). CDR1 GTSNPN and CDR2 SVGIG come from the germline V gene (reference sequence). The CDR3 has 13 residues. Trimming stripped 4 bases from V and 7 bases from J, with 11 bases between. The CDR3, as DNA: TGTGCCTGGAAGGGGAGTGGGAATTCACCCCTCCACTTT. Translating it yields CAWKGSGNSPLHF.

The V call is TRBV2, the J call TRBJ1-5; 7 bases are a match to TRBD1. The CDR3 totals 13 residues. J gave up 7 bases and V 6 bases, and 6 bases lay outside the gene matches. Germline loops: CDR1 SNHLY, CDR2 FYNNEI. The CDR3 coding sequence is TGTGCCAGCAGCCGACAGGGAGGGCAGCCCCAGCATTTT. Amino acids: CASSRQGGQPQHF.

The chain employs TRBV5-5 and TRBJ2-2; the match to TRBD1 covers 10 bases. The CDR3 is made up of 16 amino acids. V lost 0 bases, J lost 4 bases, and 3 bases stayed unmatched. Germline CDR1 reads SGHKS; CDR2 reads YYEKEE (reference sequence). CDR3 sequence reads: CASSLVRTGGTGELFF. In DNA, the CDR3 is TGTGCCAGCAGCTTGGTTAGGACAGGGGGCACCGGGGAGCTGTTTTTT.